A selection of T cell receptor beta chains follows, all from one sample in a study of blood T cell repertoires in COVID-19. Method: immunoSEQ multiplex PCR; TCRdb's copy keeps in-frame clones and lacks some. This sample yields about 120,000 clones, of which roughly 76% are seen a single time; about 10% belongs to the top ten. Sequenced material: peripheral blood. These receptors were taken from a human donor in a cohort sampled during active COVID-19. CDR3s include the opening cysteine and the closing phenylalanine or tryptophan. D genes are given only for firm matches. Clone size, where shown, is once, few, many, or a class for clones that have expanded.

j_call d_call clone_size v_call cdr3_nt cdr3_aa
TRBJ2-7 NA NA TRBV2 TGTGCCAGCAGTGAGGGGCCGCTTACTGTCTACGAGCAGTACTTC CASSEGPLTVYEQYF
TRBJ2-5 TRBD1 few TRBV5-5 TGTGCCAGCAGCTTGGGTACAGGGGTAGGGCAAGAGACCCAGTACTTC CASSLGTGVGQETQYF
TRBJ2-1 TRBD1 NA TRBV7-9 TGTGCCAGCAGTCCTCCACTACCGGGACAGGGTAACAATGAGCAGTTCTTC CASSPPLPGQGNNEQFF
TRBJ2-7 TRBD1 NA TRBV30 TGTGCCTGGAGTGACCCGGACAGGGGCTACGAGCAGTACTTC CAWSDPDRGYEQYF
TRBJ2-7 TRBD2 NA TRBV27 TGTGCCAGCAGTTTATCTAGCGGGACCGCCTACGAGCAGTACTTC CASSLSSGTAYEQYF
TRBJ1-2 NA NA TRBV29-1 TGCAGCGTTGACTTGAACTATGGCTACACCTTC CSVDLNYGYTF
TRBJ1-1 NA once TRBV7-8 TGTGCCAGCAGCTTAGATTCCGGGGTGACTGAAGCTTTCTTT CASSLDSGVTEAFF
TRBJ2-7 TRBD1 NA TRBV27 TGTGCCAGCAGTTACGGGACAGGGGGCTCCTACGAGCAGTACTTC CASSYGTGGSYEQYF
TRBJ1-2 NA once TRBV5-4 TGTGCCAGCAGCGACCAGGGAAACTATGGCTACACCTTC CASSDQGNYGYTF
TRBJ2-1 TRBD1 NA TRBV6-6 TGTGCCAGCAGTTCTCCCCCGGGACAGGGGGCGGATGAGCAGTTCTTC CASSSPPGQGADEQFF
TRBJ1-1 TRBD1 NA TRBV30 TGTGCCTGGAGTGGACCTAAGACAGGGGTAGGCGTGATGAACACTGAAGCTTTCTTT CAWSGPKTGVGVMNTEAFF